This is a list of T cell receptor beta chains from one sample in a study of beta chain features in type 1 diabetes. Sequencing was performed with immunoSEQ multiplex PCR; in TCRdb, only in-frame clones are kept and a portion is missing. Of over 600,000 clones in the sample, 9.5% to 15% were seen once. Source material: naive CD4+ T cells from blood. These receptors were taken from a young man with type 1 diabetes. CDR3s include the opening cysteine and the closing phenylalanine or tryptophan. Each record gives: CDR3 DNA, CDR3 protein, V gene, clone size, J gene, D gene. D genes are given only for firm matches. A row's size may be missing; if present it is once, few, many or a size class.

DNA: TGTGCTAGTGGTTTGCTACAATTGGGGGGCGCCTACAATGAGCAGTTCTTC
CDR3: CASGLLQLGGAYNEQFF
V: TRBV12-5
size: -
J: TRBJ2-1
D: -

DNA: TGTGCCAGCAGCTCATTTACCCGGGACAGGTCCTACGAGCAGTACTTC
CDR3: CASSSFTRDRSYEQYF
V: TRBV7-2
size: -
J: TRBJ2-7
D: TRBD1

DNA: TGTGCCTGGAGTGTGGGAGGGAACTCCTACGAGCAGTACTTC
CDR3: CAWSVGGNSYEQYF
V: TRBV30
size: few
J: TRBJ2-7
D: TRBD2

DNA: TGCGCCAGCAGCTTCAACGGGGATCAGCCCCAGCATTTT
CDR3: CASSFNGDQPQHF
V: TRBV5-1
size: -
J: TRBJ1-5
D: -

DNA: TGTGCCAGCACCCCTGTTTTTATTGATGACACTGAAGCTTTCTTT
CDR3: CASTPVFIDDTEAFF
V: TRBV7-9
size: -
J: TRBJ1-1
D: -

DNA: TGTGCCAGCAGCTTAATCGGTCGGGGGGGCCGGACAGATACGCAGTATTTT
CDR3: CASSLIGRGGRTDTQYF
V: TRBV7-9
size: -
J: TRBJ2-3
D: TRBD2

DNA: TGTGCCAGGACTTCGGGACAGCTTAATGAAAAACTGTTTTTT
CDR3: CARTSGQLNEKLFF
V: TRBV2
size: -
J: TRBJ1-4
D: TRBD1

DNA: TGTGCCAGCAGAGCGGGGGGGGCTAACTATGGCTACACCTTC
CDR3: CASRAGGANYGYTF
V: TRBV27
size: once
J: TRBJ1-2
D: -

DNA: TGTGCCAGCAACCAGGCTGCCAACGTCCTGACTTTC
CDR3: CASNQAANVLTF
V: TRBV5-6
size: few
J: TRBJ2-6
D: -

DNA: TGCGCCAGCAGCTTGGCCCCAGCGGGGGGGCGAGAGACCCAGTACTTC
CDR3: CASSLAPAGGRETQYF
V: TRBV5-1
size: -
J: TRBJ2-5
D: TRBD2

DNA: TGTGCCATCTGTCAGGGTGCAGATTCACCCCTCCACTTT
CDR3: CAICQGADSPLHF
V: TRBV10-3
size: few
J: TRBJ1-6
D: -

DNA: TGTGCCAGCAGCCAACATGGCCCGTCTAACTATGGCTACACCTTC
CDR3: CASSQHGPSNYGYTF
V: TRBV4-2
size: few
J: TRBJ1-2
D: -

DNA: TGCGCCAGCAGCTCCACGACCAGGGGGCTAGAAGAGACCCAGTACTTC
CDR3: CASSSTTRGLEETQYF
V: TRBV5-1
size: -
J: TRBJ2-5
D: TRBD1

DNA: TGCGCCAGCAGCCCCATAGCGGGGGTGACCTACAATGAGCAGTTCTTC
CDR3: CASSPIAGVTYNEQFF
V: TRBV5-1
size: -
J: TRBJ2-1
D: TRBD2

DNA: TGTGCCAGCCACACCCCCCCCACAGATACGCAGTATTTT
CDR3: CASHTPPTDTQYF
V: TRBV13
size: few
J: TRBJ2-3
D: -

DNA: TGTGCCCCTACAGCGGGCCACGAGCAGTACTTC
CDR3: CAPTAGHEQYF
V: TRBV10-3
size: few
J: TRBJ2-7
D: -

DNA: TGCGCCAGCAGCCAAACGGCAAGATATGGGGGCGCGCAGGGCTACACCTTC
CDR3: CASSQTARYGGAQGYTF
V: TRBV4-3
size: few
J: TRBJ1-2
D: -

DNA: TGTGCCTGGAGTGTACAGGGGTCCTACACCGGGGAGCTGTTTTTT
CDR3: CAWSVQGSYTGELFF
V: TRBV30
size: few
J: TRBJ2-2
D: TRBD1

DNA: TGTGCCAGCAGCTTAGGGGACAACAACTACGAGCAGTACTTC
CDR3: CASSLGDNNYEQYF
V: TRBV7-9
size: -
J: TRBJ2-7
D: -

DNA: TGTGCCAGCAATAGAGACAGGGACAATGAGCAGTTCTTC
CDR3: CASNRDRDNEQFF
V: TRBV2
size: -
J: TRBJ2-1
D: TRBD1

DNA: TGCGCCAGCAGCCAAGATCCCGCGGTCTCCCCTAACTATGGCTACACCTTC
CDR3: CASSQDPAVSPNYGYTF
V: TRBV4-3
size: few
J: TRBJ1-2
D: -

DNA: TGCGCCAGCAGCCCGGGACAGGGGTCCTACGAGCAGTACTTC
CDR3: CASSPGQGSYEQYF
V: TRBV4-3
size: -
J: TRBJ2-7
D: TRBD1

DNA: TGTGCCAGCCTGAGGAATCCGGAGGGTTCACCCCTCCACTTT
CDR3: CASLRNPEGSPLHF
V: TRBV2
size: -
J: TRBJ1-6
D: -

DNA: TGTGCCAGCAGAAGCGGGGGCTCAGATACGCAGTATTTT
CDR3: CASRSGGSDTQYF
V: TRBV7-2
size: -
J: TRBJ2-3
D: TRBD2

DNA: TGTGCCATCAGTCCCCTTCCAATGGACACCGGGGAGCTGTTTTTT
CDR3: CAISPLPMDTGELFF
V: TRBV10-3
size: -
J: TRBJ2-2
D: -

DNA: TGTGCCATCAGGGAACTTCCAGCGGGGGACTATGGCTACACCTTC
CDR3: CAIRELPAGDYGYTF
V: TRBV10-3
size: few
J: TRBJ1-2
D: -

DNA: TGCAGCGTTGGGGGACCAATCCAAGAGACCCAGTACTTC
CDR3: CSVGGPIQETQYF
V: TRBV29-1
size: -
J: TRBJ2-5
D: -

DNA: TGTGCCTGGACGACCCCACGGGCCTACGAGCAGTACTTC
CDR3: CAWTTPRAYEQYF
V: TRBV30
size: few
J: TRBJ2-7
D: -

DNA: TGTGCCAGCAGCTTAATAGATCTCAGTCGGGGCTACACCTTC
CDR3: CASSLIDLSRGYTF
V: TRBV7-6
size: -
J: TRBJ1-2
D: -

DNA: TGTGCCAGCAGCTTCGGGAGGGCATCCAATCAGCCCCAGCATTTT
CDR3: CASSFGRASNQPQHF
V: TRBV7-2
size: few
J: TRBJ1-5
D: -

DNA: TGTGCCATCAGCCTCGGGACAGCGCACACCGGGGAGCTGTTTTTT
CDR3: CAISLGTAHTGELFF
V: TRBV10-3
size: few
J: TRBJ2-2
D: TRBD1

DNA: TGCGCCAGCAGCGCATCATTGGGACAGGTAACTGAAGCTTTCTTT
CDR3: CASSASLGQVTEAFF
V: TRBV5-1
size: few
J: TRBJ1-1
D: TRBD1

DNA: TGTGCCAGCAGTTTACGGCTAGCGGGGAGCACAGATACGCAGTATTTT
CDR3: CASSLRLAGSTDTQYF
V: TRBV27
size: -
J: TRBJ2-3
D: TRBD2

DNA: TGTGCCAGCAGCTTAGAAGGGGGGTACCTCACCTACGAGCAGTACTTC
CDR3: CASSLEGGYLTYEQYF
V: TRBV7-2
size: -
J: TRBJ2-7
D: -

DNA: TGTGCCAGCAGCTTAGGCTGGACAGGGGAGGTCTACGAGCAGTACTTC
CDR3: CASSLGWTGEVYEQYF
V: TRBV7-3
size: -
J: TRBJ2-7
D: TRBD1

DNA: TGTGCCAGCACCCTAAGGGGACAGTACACCGGGGAGCTGTTTTTT
CDR3: CASTLRGQYTGELFF
V: TRBV6-6
size: few
J: TRBJ2-2
D: TRBD1

DNA: TGTGCCAGCAGCTTCTTTCGTGGGACCGGCCGGCCCCTCCACTTT
CDR3: CASSFFRGTGRPLHF
V: TRBV7-9
size: -
J: TRBJ1-6
D: -

DNA: TGTGCCAGCAGCTTAACAGGGCCCGCTAGCACAGATACGCAGTATTTT
CDR3: CASSLTGPASTDTQYF
V: TRBV7-2
size: -
J: TRBJ2-3
D: -

DNA: TGTGCCAGCGGACTAGCGGGTGATGAGCAGTTCTTC
CDR3: CASGLAGDEQFF
V: TRBV9
size: -
J: TRBJ2-1
D: TRBD2

DNA: TGTGCCAGCAGCTTCTCGGACAGGGTTAAGTCACCCCTCCACTTT
CDR3: CASSFSDRVKSPLHF
V: TRBV7-9
size: -
J: TRBJ1-6
D: TRBD1

DNA: TGTGCCAGCAGCGTAGACATCGGGGGCAATGAGCAGTTCTTC
CDR3: CASSVDIGGNEQFF
V: TRBV9
size: -
J: TRBJ2-1
D: -

DNA: TGCAGCGTTGGGGGACTTGGGAGGGAAGCTTTCTTT
CDR3: CSVGGLGREAFF
V: TRBV29-1
size: -
J: TRBJ1-1
D: -

DNA: TGCAGCGCCCAACAGGGGGCCCCAAATCACTCCTACAATGAGCAGTTCTTC
CDR3: CSAQQGAPNHSYNEQFF
V: TRBV29-1
size: few
J: TRBJ2-1
D: TRBD1

DNA: TGCAGCCTACAGGGGGCGGGAGAGACCCAGTACTTC
CDR3: CSLQGAGETQYF
V: TRBV29-1
size: few
J: TRBJ2-5
D: TRBD1

DNA: TGCGCCAGCAGCCAAGTTGGAAGCAGGGGCTATGGCTACACCTTC
CDR3: CASSQVGSRGYGYTF
V: TRBV4-3
size: few
J: TRBJ1-2
D: -

DNA: TGTGCCATCTCCCCGGGGGGAGGAGGCACAGATACGCAGTATTTT
CDR3: CAISPGGGGTDTQYF
V: TRBV10-3
size: few
J: TRBJ2-3
D: TRBD2

DNA: TGCAGCGCCGGGGACTGGGGCGGCTATGGCTACACCTTC
CDR3: CSAGDWGGYGYTF
V: TRBV29-1
size: few
J: TRBJ1-2
D: -

DNA: TGTGCCAGCAGCGTAGCTCAGGGGGGCCCGATCACAGATACGCAGTATTTT
CDR3: CASSVAQGGPITDTQYF
V: TRBV9
size: -
J: TRBJ2-3
D: -

DNA: TGTGCCAGCAGTGAAAGGGTCGGGACTCAGGGCTACGAGCAGTACTTC
CDR3: CASSERVGTQGYEQYF
V: TRBV6-1
size: -
J: TRBJ2-7
D: -

DNA: TGTGCCAGCAGCTTAAGTCCGGAAGGCATGGGCTACACCTTC
CDR3: CASSLSPEGMGYTF
V: TRBV7-2
size: few
J: TRBJ1-2
D: -

DNA: TGTGCCAGCAGCCCGGGGCGGAGCTCCTACAATGAGCAGTTCTTC
CDR3: CASSPGRSSYNEQFF
V: TRBV7-2
size: few
J: TRBJ2-1
D: -

DNA: TGTGCCAGCAGTTACTCGACGCCAGGATACGAGACCCAGTACTTC
CDR3: CASSYSTPGYETQYF
V: TRBV6-5
size: few
J: TRBJ2-5
D: -

DNA: TGTGCCAGCAGTGAACATGACAGCTTAAACATTCAGTACTTC
CDR3: CASSEHDSLNIQYF
V: TRBV25-1
size: -
J: TRBJ2-4
D: -

DNA: TGTGCCAGCAGAAGACAGGGATTTGAGTACTTC
CDR3: CASRRQGFEYF
V: TRBV6-5
size: few
J: TRBJ2-7
D: TRBD1

DNA: TGTGCCAGTAGTATAGTTACCTCCCGGAATTCACCCCTCCACTTT
CDR3: CASSIVTSRNSPLHF
V: TRBV19
size: -
J: TRBJ1-6
D: -

DNA: TGTGCCAGCAGTTCGAGTCCGGGACAGGGGGTTGACTACACCTTC
CDR3: CASSSSPGQGVDYTF
V: TRBV7-2
size: -
J: TRBJ1-2
D: TRBD1